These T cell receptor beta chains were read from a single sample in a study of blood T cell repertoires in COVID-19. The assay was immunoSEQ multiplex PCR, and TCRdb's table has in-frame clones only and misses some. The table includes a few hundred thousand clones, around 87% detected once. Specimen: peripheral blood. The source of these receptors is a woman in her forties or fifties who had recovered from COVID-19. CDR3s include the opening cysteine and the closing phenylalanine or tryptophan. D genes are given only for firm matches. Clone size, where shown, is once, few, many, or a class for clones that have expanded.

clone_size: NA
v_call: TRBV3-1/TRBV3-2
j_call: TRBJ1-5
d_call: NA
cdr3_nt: TGTGCCAGCAGCCAAGATAAAACCGGGTCGCAGCCCCAGCATTTT
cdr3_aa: CASSQDKTGSQPQHF

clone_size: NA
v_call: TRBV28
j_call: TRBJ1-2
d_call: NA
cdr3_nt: TGTGCCAGCAGCAACAGGGTTAAGACCTCTGGCTACACCTTC
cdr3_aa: CASSNRVKTSGYTF

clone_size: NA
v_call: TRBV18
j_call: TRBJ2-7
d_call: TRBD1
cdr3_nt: TGTGCCAGCTCACCCCTCCTCACCGGGACAGGGTCCGAGCAGTACTTC
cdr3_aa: CASSPLLTGTGSEQYF

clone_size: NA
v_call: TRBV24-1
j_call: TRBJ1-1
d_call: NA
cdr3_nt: TGTGCCACCAGACTGACAGAGAACACTGAAGCTTTCTTT
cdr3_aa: CATRLTENTEAFF

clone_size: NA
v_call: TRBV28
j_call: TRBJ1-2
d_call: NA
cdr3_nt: TGTGCCAGCAGTTTACAGGGAAGCTATGGCTACACCTTC
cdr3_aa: CASSLQGSYGYTF

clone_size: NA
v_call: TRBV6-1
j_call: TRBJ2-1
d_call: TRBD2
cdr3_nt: TGTGCCAGCAGTGAAAACAGCGGGGGGTACAATGAGCAGTTCTTC
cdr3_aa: CASSENSGGYNEQFF

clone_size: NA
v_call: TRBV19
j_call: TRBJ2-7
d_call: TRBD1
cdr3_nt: TGTGCCAGTAGTATGTTCGACAGGGATGACGCCTACGAGCAGTACTTC
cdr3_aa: CASSMFDRDDAYEQYF

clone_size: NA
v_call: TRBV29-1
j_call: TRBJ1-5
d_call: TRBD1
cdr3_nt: TGCAGCGTTGAAGGGGACAGAAATCAGCCCCAGCATTTT
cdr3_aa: CSVEGDRNQPQHF

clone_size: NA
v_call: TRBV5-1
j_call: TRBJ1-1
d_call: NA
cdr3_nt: TGCGCCAGCAGCTTGGGGAGGGTGGGCGGTGAAGCTTTCTTT
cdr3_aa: CASSLGRVGGEAFF

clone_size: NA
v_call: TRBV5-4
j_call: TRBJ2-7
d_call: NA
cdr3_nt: TGTGCCAGCAGCTTGGGCCGGGTTTACGAGCAGTACTTC
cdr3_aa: CASSLGRVYEQYF

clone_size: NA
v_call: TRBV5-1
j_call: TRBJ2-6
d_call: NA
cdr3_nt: TGCGCCAGCACCCTTACCGAGGGCACTGGGGCCAACGTCCTGACTTTC
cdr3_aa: CASTLTEGTGANVLTF

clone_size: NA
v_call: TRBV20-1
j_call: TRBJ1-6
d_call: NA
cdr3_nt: TGCAGTGCACGACCGGGTTCACCCCTCCACTTT
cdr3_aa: CSARPGSPLHF

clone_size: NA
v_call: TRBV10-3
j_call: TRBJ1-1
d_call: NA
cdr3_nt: TGTGCCATCAGTGAGCCGTCGAGGACACCCAACACCGGTACGCAGAACACTGAAGCTTTCTTT
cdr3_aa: CAISEPSRTPNTGTQNTEAFF

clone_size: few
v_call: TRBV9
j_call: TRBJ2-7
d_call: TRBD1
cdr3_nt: TGTGCCAGCAGCGTAGGCCCTACGGGACAGTCGTCCTACGAGCAGTACTTC
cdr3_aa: CASSVGPTGQSSYEQYF

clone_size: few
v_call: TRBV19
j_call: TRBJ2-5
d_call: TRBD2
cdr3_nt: TGTGCCAGTAGCTTAGCGGGGAAAGAGACCCAGTACTTC
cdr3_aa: CASSLAGKETQYF

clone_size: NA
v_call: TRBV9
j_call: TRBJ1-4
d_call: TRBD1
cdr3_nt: TGTGCCAGCAGCGCGGGACAGGGGGGAGGTTGGGAAAAACTGTTTTTT
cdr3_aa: CASSAGQGGGWEKLFF

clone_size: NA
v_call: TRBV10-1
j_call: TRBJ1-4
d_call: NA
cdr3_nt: TGCGCCAGCAGTGATTTTGCGGCAGCCAGGGCTGTTGAAAAACTGTTTTTT
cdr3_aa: CASSDFAAARAVEKLFF

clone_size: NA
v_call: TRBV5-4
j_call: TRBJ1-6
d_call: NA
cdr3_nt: TGTGCCAGCAGCTTGGAACTACAGCGGAGTTCACCCCTCCACTTT
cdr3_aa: CASSLELQRSSPLHF

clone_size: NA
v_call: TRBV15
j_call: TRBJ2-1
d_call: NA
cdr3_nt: TGTGCCACCAGCAGAGATATGAAGACAGGTAATACGAATGAGCAGTTCTTC
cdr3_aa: CATSRDMKTGNTNEQFF

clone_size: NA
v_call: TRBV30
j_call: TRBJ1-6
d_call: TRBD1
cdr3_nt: TGTGCCTGGAGTGTATACAGGGGGCCATCAATTTCACCCCTCCACTTT
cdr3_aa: CAWSVYRGPSISPLHF

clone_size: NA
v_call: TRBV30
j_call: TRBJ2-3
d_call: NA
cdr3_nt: TGTGCCTGGAGTGTAAGCGGTAGCACAGATACGCAGTATTTT
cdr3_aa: CAWSVSGSTDTQYF

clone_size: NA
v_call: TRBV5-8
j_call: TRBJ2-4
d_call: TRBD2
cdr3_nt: TGTGCCAGCAGGCTCATAGCGGGAGGGAACATTCAGTACTTC
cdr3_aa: CASRLIAGGNIQYF

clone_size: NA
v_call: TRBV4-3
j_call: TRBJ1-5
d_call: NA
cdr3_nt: TGCGCCAGCAGCCAAGATCGAGGGAGCAATCAGCCCCAGCATTTT
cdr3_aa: CASSQDRGSNQPQHF

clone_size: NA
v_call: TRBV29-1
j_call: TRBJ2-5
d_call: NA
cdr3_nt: TGCAGCGTTGAATCGGGGGTGGAGACCCAGTACTTC
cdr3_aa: CSVESGVETQYF

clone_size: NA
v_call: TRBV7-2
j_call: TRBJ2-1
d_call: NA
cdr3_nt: TGTGCCAGCAGCTTAGCGGGAGTGACCTACAATGAGCAGTTCTTC
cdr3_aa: CASSLAGVTYNEQFF

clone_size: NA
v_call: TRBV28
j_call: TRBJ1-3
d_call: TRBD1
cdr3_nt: TGTGCCAGCAACAGACAGGGCGGCTTCGGAAACACCATATATTTT
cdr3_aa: CASNRQGGFGNTIYF

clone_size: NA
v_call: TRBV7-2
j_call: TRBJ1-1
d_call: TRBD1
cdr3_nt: TGTGCCAGCAGCCGACAGGGGGCCACTGAAGCTTTCTTT
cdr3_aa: CASSRQGATEAFF

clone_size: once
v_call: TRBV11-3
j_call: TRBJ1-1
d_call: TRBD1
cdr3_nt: TGTGCCAGCAGTAAACAGGGGGGGAACACTGAAGCTTTCTTT
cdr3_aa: CASSKQGGNTEAFF

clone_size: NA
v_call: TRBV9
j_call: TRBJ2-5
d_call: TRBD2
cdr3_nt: TGTGCCAGCAGCGTAGATACGGGGGGAGAGACCCAGTACTTC
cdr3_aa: CASSVDTGGETQYF

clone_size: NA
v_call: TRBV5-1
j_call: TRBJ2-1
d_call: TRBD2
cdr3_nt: TGCGCCAGCAGCTTGGCCACGATAGGACTAGCGGGAGGGGAGCAATTCTTC
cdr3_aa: CASSLATIGLAGGEQFF

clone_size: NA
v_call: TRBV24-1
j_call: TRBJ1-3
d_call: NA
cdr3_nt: TGTGCCACCAGTGACGGGGGAAACTCTGGAAACACCATATATTTT
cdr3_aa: CATSDGGNSGNTIYF

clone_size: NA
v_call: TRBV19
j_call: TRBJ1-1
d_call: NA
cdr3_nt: TGTGCCAGTAGTTCAGGGGTGAACACTGAAGCTTTCTTT
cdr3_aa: CASSSGVNTEAFF

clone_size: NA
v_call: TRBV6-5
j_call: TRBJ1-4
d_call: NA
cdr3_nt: TGTGCCAGCAGTCCCTCCTCAGGGGAGAATGAAAAACTGTTTTTT
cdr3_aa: CASSPSSGENEKLFF

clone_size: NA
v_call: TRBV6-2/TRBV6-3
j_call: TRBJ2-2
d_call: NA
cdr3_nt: TGTGCCAGCAGTTCTCTAGCGTGGGGGGAAACCGGGGAGCTGTTTTTT
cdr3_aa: CASSSLAWGETGELFF

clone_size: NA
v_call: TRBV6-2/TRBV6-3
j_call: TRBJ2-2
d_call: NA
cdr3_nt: TGTGCCAGCAGTTATGGCAGGAACACCGGGGAGCTGTTTTTT
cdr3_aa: CASSYGRNTGELFF

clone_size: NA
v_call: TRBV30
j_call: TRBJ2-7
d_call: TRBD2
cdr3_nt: TGTGCCTGGAGTGGGGGGGGCGAGCAGTACTTC
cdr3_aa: CAWSGGGEQYF

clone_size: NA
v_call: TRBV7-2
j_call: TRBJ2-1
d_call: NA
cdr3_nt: TGTGCCACCACCCCAGGGGCGTTTGTACATGAGCAGTTCTTC
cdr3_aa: CATTPGAFVHEQFF

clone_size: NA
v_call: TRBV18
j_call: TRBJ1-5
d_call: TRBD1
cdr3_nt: TGTGCCAGCTCACCGGGACAGGGAGGGGGTCAGCCCCAGCATTTT
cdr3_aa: CASSPGQGGGQPQHF

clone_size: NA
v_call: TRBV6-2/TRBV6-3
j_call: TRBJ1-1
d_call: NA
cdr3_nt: TGTGCCAGCAGTTCAGGGGAGGGAATTGGCACTGAAGCTTTCTTT
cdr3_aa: CASSSGEGIGTEAFF

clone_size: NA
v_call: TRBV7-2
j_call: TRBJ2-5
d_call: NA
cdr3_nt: TGTGCCAGCAGCTTAGGGCCCGGGGCGCCAGGGGCCCAGTACTTC
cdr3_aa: CASSLGPGAPGAQYF

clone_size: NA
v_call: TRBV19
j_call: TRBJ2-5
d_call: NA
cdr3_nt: TGTGCCAGTAGTATAGATCCCTCGGGGGCCCAGTACTTC
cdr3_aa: CASSIDPSGAQYF

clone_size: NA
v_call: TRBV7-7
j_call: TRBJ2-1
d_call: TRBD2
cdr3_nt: TGTGCCAGCAGCTTAGCCGGGCTAGCGGGGCCCAATGAGCAGTTCTTC
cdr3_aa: CASSLAGLAGPNEQFF

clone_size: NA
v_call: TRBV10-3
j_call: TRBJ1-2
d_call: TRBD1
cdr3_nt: TGTGCCACCCGGCCGGACAGGCTCTCTGGCTACACCTTC
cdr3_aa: CATRPDRLSGYTF

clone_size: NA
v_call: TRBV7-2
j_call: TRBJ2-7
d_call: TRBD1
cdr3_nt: TGTGCCAGCAGCTTAGGGACAGGGGCGGGTTACGAGCAGTACTTC
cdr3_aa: CASSLGTGAGYEQYF

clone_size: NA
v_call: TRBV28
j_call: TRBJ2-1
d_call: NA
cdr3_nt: TGTGCCAGCAGTTCCCACAGAGGGGGGGCGCGCAATGAGCAGTTCTTC
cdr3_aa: CASSSHRGGARNEQFF

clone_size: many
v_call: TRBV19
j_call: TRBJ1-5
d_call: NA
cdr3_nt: TGTGCCAGTAGTTCACAGGGAGTTCAGCCCCAGCATTTT
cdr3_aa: CASSSQGVQPQHF

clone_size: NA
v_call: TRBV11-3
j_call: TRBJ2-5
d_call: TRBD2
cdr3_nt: TGTGCCAGCAGCTCCGGGGTTAGCGGGAGACAAGAGACCCAGTACTTC
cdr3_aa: CASSSGVSGRQETQYF

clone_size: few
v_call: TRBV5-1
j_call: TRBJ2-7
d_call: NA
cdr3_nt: TGCGCCAGCAGCTTGGGACAGGAGAGCTCCTACGAGCAGTACTTC
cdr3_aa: CASSLGQESSYEQYF

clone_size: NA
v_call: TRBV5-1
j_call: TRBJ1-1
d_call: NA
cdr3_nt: TGCGCCAGCAGACAGACAGGCCAGATACCGAACACTGAAGCTTTCTTT
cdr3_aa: CASRQTGQIPNTEAFF

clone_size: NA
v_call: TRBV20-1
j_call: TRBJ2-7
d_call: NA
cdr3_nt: TGCAGTGCTAGATTGCAGAACGAGCAGTACTTC
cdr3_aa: CSARLQNEQYF

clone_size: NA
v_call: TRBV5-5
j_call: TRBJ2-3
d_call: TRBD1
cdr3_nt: TGTGCCAGCAGCTTGGGTCAGGGGGATACAGATACGCAGTATTTT
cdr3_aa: CASSLGQGDTDTQYF